Reported below is one T cell receptor (beta chain). Its binding antigen is unknown. Base qualities are not provided; no much larger clone lies one nucleotide away. The data stem from a study of T cell responses to AZD1222 COVID-19 vaccine (dated by TCRdb to the early 2020s). Turning to the overall study: Because spike-specific TCR depth and breadth did not differ between the two schedules, AZD1222 recipients who got a second dose at roughly 4 weeks were pooled with those who got a second dose at roughly 12 weeks. A total of 230 to 250 trial participants underwent TCR sequencing, of whom about 210 had received two doses of AZD1222 and 26 had received two doses of the MenACWY control vaccine. Trial participants were enrolled by age into 18-55, 56-69 and 70-plus year subgroups, with about 150, 28 and 57 TCR-sequenced participants respectively.

The CDR3 regions of human TCRbeta chains were subjected to immunosequencing. Concerning the study's data processing: Repertoire TCRs were matched against a reference library of SARS-CoV-2-specific TCRs generated with the MIRA antigen-specificity platform. Breadth was defined as the fraction of unique TCRs that were SARS-CoV-2-associated, and depth was defined as the fraction of total T cells that were SARS-CoV-2-associated. Using the MIRA data, each spike-specific TCR was mapped to the spike region that the TCR reacts to and placed in a CD4 or CD8 class. Log10-transformed breadth and depth values were compared by one-way ANOVA with Sidak's multiple comparisons tests. Held by TCRdb, this immuneACCESS table contains in-frame sequences only and omits some clones. Under half of the omission traces to an unresolved V gene where checked; the cause of the rest is unknown. Clone size and the V and J calls come from that table; the DNA yielded D and trimming. The sample records approximately 120,000 clones, about 88% of which are singletons. The top ten clonotypes cover approximately 4% of the sample.

The study at large found these results: Participants were mostly white British and included more females than males, and it was suggested by the authors that clonal diversity may have been underestimated. Conclusions about previously exposed vaccinees were limited because only a handful of AZD1222 recipients were SARS-CoV-2 seropositive at baseline. Reportedly, close to half of the unique spike-specific TCRs recognized epitopes lying outside the regions that are mutated in the B.1.351 and B.1.1.7 variants. CD4 TCRs associated with the vaccine covered the entire spike protein, and the dominant responses were in regions 160-218 and 743-854. Spike-specific TCR breadth and depth rose significantly after two AZD1222 doses compared with day 0 and with MenACWY recipients. The 56-69-year group was small, and its depth increase did not reach significance, likely because of low power. Because no day 14 peak-response samples were available, the repertoires could be characterized only after the peak T cell response.

V is clipped by 3 bases and J by 0 bases, and the sequence between their germline boundaries is 11 bases long. The CDR1 and CDR2 encoded by the germline V gene are SGHTA and FQGNSA. The CDR3 covers 15 residues, taking in both the cysteine and the phenylalanine. The DNA shown is the 45-base CDR3, in frame from base 1. In light of the paper, this sample's time point label describes: baseline before first vaccination. Vaccinee samples were obtained from the UK trials COV001 and COV002, which included a single-blind randomized controlled phase 2/3 trial of AZD1222 (ChAdOx1 nCoV-19) in healthy adults. For TCRbeta chain sequencing, PBMC samples from trial participants were taken at day 0 and at day 28 after the second dose.

The V and J segments used are TRBV7-2 and TRBJ1-1; matching of 5 bases hints at TRBD1 as the D gene. Material: peripheral blood, obtained on day 0 of AZD1222 vaccination. The TCR sequence derives from an adult in good health. The CDR3 protein is CASSLQGRLNTEAFF. In nucleotides, the sequence is TGTGCCAGCAGCTTGCAGGGACGACTGAACACTGAAGCTTTCTTT.